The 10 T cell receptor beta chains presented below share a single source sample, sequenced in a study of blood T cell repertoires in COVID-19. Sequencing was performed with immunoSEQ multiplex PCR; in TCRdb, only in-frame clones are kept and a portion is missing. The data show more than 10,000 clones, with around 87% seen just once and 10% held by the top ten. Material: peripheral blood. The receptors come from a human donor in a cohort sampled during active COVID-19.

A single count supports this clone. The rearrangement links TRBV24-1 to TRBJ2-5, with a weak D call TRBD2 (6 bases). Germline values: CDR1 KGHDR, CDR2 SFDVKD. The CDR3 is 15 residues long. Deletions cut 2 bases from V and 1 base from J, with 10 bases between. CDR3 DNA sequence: TGTGCCACCAGTGATTCCGGGACTTTCCAAGAGACCCAGTACTTC. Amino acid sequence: CATSDSGTFQETQYF.

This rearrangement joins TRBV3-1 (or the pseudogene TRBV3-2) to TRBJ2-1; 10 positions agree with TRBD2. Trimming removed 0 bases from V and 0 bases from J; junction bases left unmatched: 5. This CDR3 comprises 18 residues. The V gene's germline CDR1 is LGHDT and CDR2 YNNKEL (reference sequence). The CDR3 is CASSQDASGRGSYNEQFF. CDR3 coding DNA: TGTGCCAGCAGCCAAGACGCTAGCGGGAGAGGCTCCTACAATGAGCAGTTCTTC.

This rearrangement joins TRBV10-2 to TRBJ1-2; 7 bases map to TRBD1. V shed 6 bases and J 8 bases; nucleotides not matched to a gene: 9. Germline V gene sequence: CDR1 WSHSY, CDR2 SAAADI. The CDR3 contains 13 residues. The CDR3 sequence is CASSHGQVEGYTF. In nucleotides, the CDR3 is TGCGCCAGCAGCCACGGACAGGTTGAAGGCTACACCTTC.

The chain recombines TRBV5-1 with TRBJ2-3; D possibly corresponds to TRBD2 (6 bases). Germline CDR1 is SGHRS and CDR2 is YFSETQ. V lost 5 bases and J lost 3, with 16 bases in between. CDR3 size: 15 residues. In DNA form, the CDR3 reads TGCGCCAGCAGAGAGGTCACTAGCCTGACAGATACGCAGTATTTT. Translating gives CASREVTSLTDTQYF.

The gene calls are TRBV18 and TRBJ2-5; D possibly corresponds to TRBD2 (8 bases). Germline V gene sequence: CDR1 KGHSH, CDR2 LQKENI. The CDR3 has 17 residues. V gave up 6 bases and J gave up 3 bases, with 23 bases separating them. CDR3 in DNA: TGTGCCAGCTCGAGGGGGCTGGCGGGGGGCCCGGAAGAGACCCAGTACTTC. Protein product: CASSRGLAGGPEETQYF. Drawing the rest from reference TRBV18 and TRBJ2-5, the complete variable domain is NAGVMQNPRHLVRRRGQEARLRCSPMKGHSHVYWYRQLPEEGLKFMVYLQKENIIDESGMPKERFSAEFPKEGPSILRIQQVVRGDSAAYFCASSRGLAGGPEETQYFGPGTRLLVL.

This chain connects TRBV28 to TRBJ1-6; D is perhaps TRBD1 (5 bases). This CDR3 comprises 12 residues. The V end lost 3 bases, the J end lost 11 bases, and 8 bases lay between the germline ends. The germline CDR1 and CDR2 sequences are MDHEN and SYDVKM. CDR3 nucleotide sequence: TGTGCCAGCAGTTTGGTAGGGGCACCCCTCCACTTT. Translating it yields CASSLVGAPLHF.

CDR3 DNA sequence: TGTGCCAGCAGCCAAGATAGGCGGGGGTTAGGCAATGAGCAGTTCTTC. As protein: CASSQDRRGLGNEQFF. V and J are TRBV3-1 (or the pseudogene TRBV3-2) and TRBJ2-1, with TRBD2 matching over 7 bases. The CDR3 extends over 16 amino acids. The V gene's germline CDR1 is LGHDT and CDR2 YNNKEL (reference sequence). J gave up 6 bases and V 0 bases, and 8 bases lay outside the gene matches.

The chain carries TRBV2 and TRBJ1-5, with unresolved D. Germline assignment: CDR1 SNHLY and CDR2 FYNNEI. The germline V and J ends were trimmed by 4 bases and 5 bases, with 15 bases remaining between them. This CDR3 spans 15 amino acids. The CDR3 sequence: CASSGPEGTYQPQHF. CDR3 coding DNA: TGTGCCAGCAGTGGGCCGGAGGGTACTTATCAGCCCCAGCATTTT.

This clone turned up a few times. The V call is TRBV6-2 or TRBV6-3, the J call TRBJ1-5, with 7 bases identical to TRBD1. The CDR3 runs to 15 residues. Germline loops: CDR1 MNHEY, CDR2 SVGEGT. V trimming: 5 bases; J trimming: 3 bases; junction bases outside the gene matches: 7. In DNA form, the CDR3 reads TGTGCCAGCAGTCGTGAGACAGGGCTCAATCAGCCCCAGCATTTT. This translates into CASSRETGLNQPQHF.

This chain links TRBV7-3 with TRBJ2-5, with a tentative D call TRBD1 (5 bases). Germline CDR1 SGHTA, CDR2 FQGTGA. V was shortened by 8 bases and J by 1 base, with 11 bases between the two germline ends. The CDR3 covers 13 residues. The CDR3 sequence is CASGASPQETQYF. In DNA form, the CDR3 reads TGTGCCAGCGGGGCATCCCCCCAAGAGACCCAGTACTTC. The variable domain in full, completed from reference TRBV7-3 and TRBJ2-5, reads GAGVSQTPSNKVTEKGKYVELRCDPISGHTALYWYRQSLGQGPEFLIYFQGTGAADDSGLPNDRFFAVRPEGSVSTLKIQRTERGDSAVYLCASGASPQETQYFGPGTRLLVL.